A single T cell receptor beta chain is shown here with its context. Its specificity is not known. This sample is drawn from a study of cytomegalovirus exposure and HLA in healthy donors. CDR3 length: 15 amino acids. Trimming left V 4 bases short and J 2 bases short, with 15 bases between. The germline gives CDR1 SGHRS, CDR2 YFSETQ. Findings and limits, study-wide: Follow-up analysis later connected one missense variant in DCLRE1C with trimming of TCR beta V- and J-genes. Other equally common chains were less clonally expanded than HLA-associated TCR beta chains, a later analysis showed. Association with HLA alleles at 0.05 false discovery rate was found for 15,000 to 20,000 TCR beta sequences in a later analysis. The investigators catalogued 160 or so TCR beta chains as cytomegalovirus-associated.

PCR employed 60 Vbeta and 13 Jbeta primers. Here immunoSEQ multiplex PCR was the method, and the copy in TCRdb shows in-frame clones only, minus some. The sample comprises tens of thousands of clones, roughly four fifths of which are singletons, and 7.5% to 8.5% rests with the top ten. This TCR was recovered from a woman aged 25 to 39 in good health and CMV-seropositive. The chain joins TRBV5-1 to TRBJ2-5; a possible D gene is TRBD1 (7 bases). What was sequenced was PBMCs. CDR3 bases: TGCGCCAGCAGCCGTAGGGGGGACAGACAAGAGACCCAGTACTTC. Translating it yields CASSRRGDRQETQYF.